The 18 T cell receptor beta chains reported below all come from one sample, sequenced in a study of T cell repertoires in cytomegalovirus infection. One entry per CDR3 protein, called by TCRdb with MiXCR from the reads. The repertoire holds more than 500,000 distinct CDR3 sequences, 16% seen once, with roughly a quarter in the top ten. The sequenced sample consisted of CD8+ T cells from PBMCs. These receptors came from a human donor in good health (CMV status not recorded). Some clones in this sample may be carry-over from other donors' samples.

This clonotype was seen repeatedly, ten times or more. The chain links TRBV27 to TRBJ2-3, with TRBD1 matching over 7 bases. The CDR3 contains 15 residues. Germline V gene lookup returns CDR1 MNHEY and CDR2 SMNVEV (reference sequence). The J segment lost 2 bases and the V segment lost 2 bases, leaving 4 bases of the junction unmatched. The CDR3 loop is CASSLGGQFTDTQYF. CDR3 bases: TGTGCCAGCAGTTTAGGGGGACAGTTCACAGATACGCAGTATTTT.

The chain has TRBV6-1 and TRBJ2-7; TRBD2 matches at 7 bases. Germline V CDR1 and CDR2: MNHNS, SASEGT. CDR3 size: 16 residues. The ends lost 6 bases at V and 3 bases at J; junction bases unmatched: 14. The CDR3 region has the DNA TGTGCCAGCAGAGAAACCTCCGGGACGGGGGGCTACGAGCAGTACTTC. Translating it yields CASRETSGTGGYEQYF.

The chain is built from TRBV11-2 and TRBJ2-1; 7 bases are shared with TRBD2. This CDR3 is 11 amino acids long. Trimming took 8 bases from V and 12 from J; bases not matched to a gene: 7. Germline CDR1 reads SGHAT; CDR2 reads FQNNGV. CDR3 region: CASSGGSGQFF. The CDR3 DNA follows: TGTGCCAGCTCGGGCGGGAGCGGGCAGTTCTTC.

This clonotype was seen repeatedly, ten times or more. This chain links TRBV11-2 with TRBJ1-6; D perhaps matches TRBD1 (5 bases). The CDR3 is 16 amino acids. With 2 bases removed from V and 5 bases from J, the gap between germline ends came to 13 bases. CDR1 and CDR2 from the germline V gene are SGHAT and FQNNGV. The DNA of the CDR3 is TGTGCCAGCAGCTTATGGTTACAGGATGATAATTCACCCCTCCACTTT. Its protein is CASSLWLQDDNSPLHF.

CDR3 loop: CASTQGRQINYGYTF. CDR3 sequence (DNA): TGTGCCAGCACCCAGGGACGACAAATCAACTATGGCTACACCTTC. The chain links TRBV6-5 to TRBJ1-2, with D possibly matching TRBD1 (5 bases). V lost 7 bases and J 2 bases, leaving 17 bases between the germline ends. This CDR3 comprises 15 residues. CDR1 and CDR2 from the germline V gene are MNHEY and SVGAGI.

This sequence joins TRBV27 and TRBJ1-1, with D unresolved. The CDR3 is 13 residues long. V lost 0 bases, J lost 4 bases, and 6 bases lay in between. Germline V gene lookup returns CDR1 MNHEY and CDR2 SMNVEV (reference sequence). In DNA form, the CDR3 reads TGTGCCAGCAGTTTATCGAGGACCACTGAAGCTTTCTTT. The encoded protein is CASSLSRTTEAFF.

V gene TRBV30 combines with J gene TRBJ1-5, with D possibly TRBD1 on 5 matching bases. CDR3 length equals 14 residues. Trimming stripped 3 bases from V and 2 bases from J, with 11 bases between. Germline V gives CDR1 GTSNPN, CDR2 SVGIG (reference sequence). CDR3 amino acids: CAWRRAGGNQPQHF. DNA for the CDR3: TGTGCCTGGAGACGAGCGGGGGGCAATCAGCCCCAGCATTTT.

This clonotype was counted many times. The genes are TRBV27 and TRBJ1-1; D remains ambiguous. The CDR3 is 15 residues long. Between the trimmed V and J ends, which lost 5 bases and 3 bases, there was a span of 16 bases. Per germline, CDR1 MNHEY and CDR2 SMNVEV (reference sequence). This CDR3 reads CASSPRGSPYTEAFF. For the CDR3, the DNA is TGTGCCAGCAGTCCCCGTGGCAGTCCCTACACTGAAGCTTTCTTT.

This clonotype was picked up many times. The chain combines TRBV7-9 with TRBJ2-7, with 10 bases aligning to TRBD2. J gave up 0 bases and V 5 bases, and 7 bases lay outside the gene matches. CDR1 SEHNR and CDR2 FQNEAQ come from the germline V gene (reference sequence). This CDR3 is built from 16 residues. The CDR3 reads CASSILAGVNSYEQYF. In DNA form, the CDR3 reads TGTGCCAGCAGCATCCTAGCGGGAGTTAACTCCTACGAGCAGTACTTC.

This clonotype was seen only a few times. Since a much larger clone is just one base distant, this may be a read error. The rearrangement uses TRBV12-3 or TRBV12-4 and TRBJ1-1, with D unresolved. Trimming removed 7 bases at V and 7 bases at J, with 1 base between. This CDR3 contains 8 residues. The CDR3 DNA follows: TGTGCCAGCATTGAAGCTTTCTTT. It yields the protein CASIEAFF.

The chain recombines TRBV28 with TRBJ2-3; D uncertain. V was pared by 2 bases and J by 4 bases, with 10 bases between. This CDR3 comprises 14 residues. Germline-derived CDR1 and CDR2 are MDHEN and SYDVKM. The CDR3 spells CASSLRLIPDTQYF. CDR3 DNA: TGTGCCAGCAGTTTACGCCTAATCCCAGATACGCAGTATTTT.

This chain connects TRBV7-9 to TRBJ1-6; TRBD1 aligns across 7 bases. The V and J ends lost 2 bases and 7 bases, in that order; junction bases with no gene match: 8. Germline lookup yields CDR1 SEHNR and CDR2 FQNEAQ (reference sequence). CDR3 length equals 16 residues. Written as DNA, the CDR3 is TGTGCCAGCAGCTTAAGCCCGACAGGGTGGAATTCACCCCTCCACTTT. It is translated as CASSLSPTGWNSPLHF.

The chain joins TRBV28 to TRBJ2-6, with TRBD1 matching 9 bases. J lost 4 bases, V lost 10 bases, and 20 bases had no gene match. Germline CDR1 MDHEN, CDR2 SYDVKM. This CDR3 comprises 19 residues. The CDR3 coding sequence is TGTGCCACCCAGTCACGCTCCGGGACAGGGTTCTACGGGGCCAACGTCCTGACTTTC. Protein product: CATQSRSGTGFYGANVLTF.

As for this clonotype: This sequence may be a read error, since a much larger clone differs from it by one base. This chain joins TRBV5-5 and TRBJ1-5; D gene unclear. Germline CDR1 SGHKS, CDR2 YYEKEE (reference sequence). The V end was cut by 1 base, the J end by 0 bases, with 17 bases between. The CDR3 is 18 residues long. CDR3 sequence (DNA): TGTGCCAGCAGCTTGAGAATATGGACGGTTTATAGCAATCAGCCCCAGCATTTT. Translated: CASSLRIWTVYSNQPQHF.

This clonotype was recorded at least ten times. The chain links TRBV6-5 to TRBJ2-1; 7 bases map to TRBD2. CDR1 MNHEY and CDR2 SVGAGI come from the germline V gene. Losses at the gene ends were 2 bases for V and 0 bases for J; bases not matched to a gene: 1. This CDR3 spans 15 amino acids. CDR3 sequence: CASSYGGGSYNEQFF. The CDR3 region has the DNA TGTGCCAGCAGTTACGGCGGGGGCTCCTACAATGAGCAGTTCTTC.

This clonotype is a singleton in its sample. The CDR3 region is CASSTPSGRGLNQDYGYTF. The CDR3 region has the DNA TGTGCCAGCAGTACGCCCTCTGGCAGGGGGCTTAATCAGGACTATGGCTACACCTTC. The gene calls are TRBV6-5 and TRBJ1-2, with TRBD1 matching 8 bases. The CDR3 spans 19 residues. Germline assignment: CDR1 MNHEY and CDR2 SVGAGI. With 5 bases clipped from V and 3 bases from J, the junction kept 20 bases outside the gene matches.

The sample holds many counts of this clonotype. V usage is TRBV27 and J usage is TRBJ1-4, with D possibly matching TRBD1 (5 bases). Trimming removed 4 bases at V and 11 bases at J, with 20 bases between. The CDR3 covers 15 residues. The V gene's germline CDR1 is MNHEY and CDR2 SMNVEV (reference sequence). The CDR3 is CASSSRTGLGEKLFF. CDR3 coding DNA: TGTGCCAGCAGTTCCAGGACCGGACTAGGGGAGAAACTGTTTTTT.

There are a few counts of this clonotype. The rearrangement joins TRBV6-2 or TRBV6-3 to TRBJ1-5; TRBD1 is a possible D gene (5 bases). The V end lost 2 bases, the J end lost 0 bases, and 8 bases lay between the germline ends. Germline V lookup: CDR1 MNHEY, CDR2 SVGEGT. The length of the CDR3 is 15 residues. Written as DNA, the CDR3 is TGTGCCAGCAGTTACCAACAGGATAGCAATCAGCCCCAGCATTTT. The encoded protein is CASSYQQDSNQPQHF.